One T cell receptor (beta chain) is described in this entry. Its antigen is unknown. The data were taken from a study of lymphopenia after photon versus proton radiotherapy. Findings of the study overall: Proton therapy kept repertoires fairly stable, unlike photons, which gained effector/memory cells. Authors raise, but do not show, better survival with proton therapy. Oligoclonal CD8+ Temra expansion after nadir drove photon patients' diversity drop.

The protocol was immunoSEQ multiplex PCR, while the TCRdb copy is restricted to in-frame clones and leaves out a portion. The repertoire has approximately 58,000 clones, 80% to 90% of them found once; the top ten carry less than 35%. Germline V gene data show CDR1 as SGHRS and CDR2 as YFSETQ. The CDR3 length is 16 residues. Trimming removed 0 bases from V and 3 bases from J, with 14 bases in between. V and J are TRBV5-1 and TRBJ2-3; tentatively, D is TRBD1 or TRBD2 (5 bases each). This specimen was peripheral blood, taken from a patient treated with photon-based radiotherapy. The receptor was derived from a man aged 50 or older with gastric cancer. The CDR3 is CASSLGPRGATDTQYF. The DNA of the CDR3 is TGCGCCAGCAGCTTGGGTCCAAGGGGAGCGACAGATACGCAGTATTTT.